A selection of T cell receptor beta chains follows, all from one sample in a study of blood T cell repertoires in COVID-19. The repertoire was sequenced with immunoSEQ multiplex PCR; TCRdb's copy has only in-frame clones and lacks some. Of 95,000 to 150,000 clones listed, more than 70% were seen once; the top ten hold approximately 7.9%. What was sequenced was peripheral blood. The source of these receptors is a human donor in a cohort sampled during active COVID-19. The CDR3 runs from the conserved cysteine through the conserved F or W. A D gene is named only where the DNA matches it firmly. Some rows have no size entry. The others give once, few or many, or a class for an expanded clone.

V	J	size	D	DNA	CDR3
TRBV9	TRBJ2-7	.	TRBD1	TGTGCCAGCGGTCCGGGACAGAACTTTCCCCCCTACGAGCAGTACTTC	CASGPGQNFPPYEQYF
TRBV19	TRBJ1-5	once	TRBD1	TGTGCCAGTAGTAACGGACAGGCTCAGCCCCAGCATTTT	CASSNGQAQPQHF
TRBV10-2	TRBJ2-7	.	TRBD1	TGCGCCAGCAGTGACCAGGGGGACGCCTACGAGCAGTACTTC	CASSDQGDAYEQYF
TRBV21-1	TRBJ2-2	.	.	TGTGCCAGCAGCTTGGCGATCGGATTGACTCGTCGGGACACCGGGGAGCTGTTTTTT	CASSLAIGLTRRDTGELFF
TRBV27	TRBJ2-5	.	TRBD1	TGTGCCAGCAGCCTAGGGGCAGGGGGCTCGGAGACCCAGTACTTC	CASSLGAGGSETQYF
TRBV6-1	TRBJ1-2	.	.	TGTGCCAGCAGTGAACTGGGGAGGGGTGGCTACACCTTC	CASSELGRGGYTF
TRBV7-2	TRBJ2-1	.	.	TGTGCCAGCAGCTTAGCGCCGCAGGGCTTAGTACATGAGCAGTTCTTC	CASSLAPQGLVHEQFF
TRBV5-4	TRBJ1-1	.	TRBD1	TGTGCCAGCCAATACCCCCCTGGGACAGACATGAACACTGAAGCTTTCTTT	CASQYPPGTDMNTEAFF
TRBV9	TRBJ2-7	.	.	TGTGCCAGCAGCGCCGGTGACCTTAGCGACTTCTCAAACGAGCAGTACTTC	CASSAGDLSDFSNEQYF
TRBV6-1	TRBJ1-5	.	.	TGTGCCAGCAGTGAAGAGGCCAGGTCATCCCATCAGCCCCAGCATTTT	CASSEEARSSHQPQHF
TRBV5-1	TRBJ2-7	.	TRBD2	TGCGCCAGCAGCGATGGGGAGGGTACCTACGAGCAGTACTTC	CASSDGEGTYEQYF
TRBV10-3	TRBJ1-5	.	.	TGTGCCATCAGTGAGCGGGGGGAGGGTCAGCCCCAGCATTTT	CAISERGEGQPQHF
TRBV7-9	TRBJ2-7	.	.	TGTGCCAGCAGCTTAGGGCCCGTTGAGCAGTACTTC	CASSLGPVEQYF
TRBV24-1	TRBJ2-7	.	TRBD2	TGTGCCACCATGTGTACATTCGGGCAGGGGTCACTAGCGGATTCCTACGAGCAGTACTTC	CATMCTFGQGSLADSYEQYF
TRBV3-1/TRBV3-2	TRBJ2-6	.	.	TGTGCCAGCAGCCAAGATCCCTTTGGGGCCAACGTCCTGACTTTC	CASSQDPFGANVLTF
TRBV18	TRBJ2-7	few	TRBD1	TGTGCCAGCTCAACGGGACAGGGTTACGAGCAGTACTTC	CASSTGQGYEQYF
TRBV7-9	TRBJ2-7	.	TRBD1	TGTGCCAGCAGCTCGCGACAGGGGGGGAGCGAGCAGTACTTC	CASSSRQGGSEQYF
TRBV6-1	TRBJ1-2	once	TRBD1	TGTGCCAGCAGTGAAAAAAGTGGACAGGGGGCACCCTTC	CASSEKSGQGAPF
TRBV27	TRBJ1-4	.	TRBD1	TGTGCCAGCAGTACGCGGACAGGGGGCAGTGAAAAACTGTTTTTT	CASSTRTGGSEKLFF
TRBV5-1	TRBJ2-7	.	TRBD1	TGCGCCAGCAGCTTGGCGACAGGGGCTCTAGTAACGGACGAGCAGTACTTC	CASSLATGALVTDEQYF
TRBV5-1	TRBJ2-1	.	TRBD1	TGCGCCAGCAGTGTAGGGGGCGCTTGGAATGAGCAGTTCTTC	CASSVGGAWNEQFF
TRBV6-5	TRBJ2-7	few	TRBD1	TGTGCCAGCAGGGGACAGCAGTTCTACGAGCAGTACTTC	CASRGQQFYEQYF
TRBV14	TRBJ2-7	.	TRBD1	TGTGCCAGCAGCCAAGATGGGACAGCCTACGAGCAGTACTTC	CASSQDGTAYEQYF
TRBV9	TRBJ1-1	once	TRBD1	TGTGCCAGCAGCGTAGCCCCGGGACAGAATTTCATGAACACTGAAGCTTTCTTT	CASSVAPGQNFMNTEAFF
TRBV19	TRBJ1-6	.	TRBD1	TGTGCCAGTAGTATCGCCGGGACAGGGCAGTCACCCCTCCACTTT	CASSIAGTGQSPLHF
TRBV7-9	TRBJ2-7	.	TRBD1	TGTGCCAGCAGCCCACCGGGGACAGCCTACGAGCAGTACTTC	CASSPPGTAYEQYF
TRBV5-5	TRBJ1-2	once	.	TGTGCCAGCAGCTTGGATCCCAGGGGTAACTATGGCTACACCTTC	CASSLDPRGNYGYTF
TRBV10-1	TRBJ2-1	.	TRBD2	TGCGCCAGCAGTGGAGGGACTAGCGGGCTCAATGAGCAGTTCTTC	CASSGGTSGLNEQFF
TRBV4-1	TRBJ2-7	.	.	TGCGCCAGCAGCCAAGAGGAGGGGACTGAGAGCTCCTACGAGCAGTACTTC	CASSQEEGTESSYEQYF
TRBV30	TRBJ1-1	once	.	TGTGCCTGTTCGACAGAATCGAACACTGAAGCTTTCTTT	CACSTESNTEAFF
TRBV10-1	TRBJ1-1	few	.	TGCGCCAGCAGCGGGAGAGGACCCACTGAAGCTTTCTTT	CASSGRGPTEAFF
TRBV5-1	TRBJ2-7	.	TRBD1	TGCGCCAGCAGCTTGAACGGACAGGGACTCGAGCAGTACTTC	CASSLNGQGLEQYF
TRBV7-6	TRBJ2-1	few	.	TGTGCCAGCAGCCCCTCGGCGGGGCCACGCAATGAGCAGTTCTTC	CASSPSAGPRNEQFF
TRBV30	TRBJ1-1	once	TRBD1	TGTGCCTGGAGTGTTTGGGACAGTAGGAATACTGAAGCTTTCTTT	CAWSVWDSRNTEAFF
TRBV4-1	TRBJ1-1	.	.	TGCGCCAGCAGCCAAGATTTTCGGGGTCACACTGAAGCTTTCTTT	CASSQDFRGHTEAFF
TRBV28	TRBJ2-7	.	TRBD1	TGTGCCAGCAGTTCCTCACCAATAGCCTGGGACAGGTTATCGGAGCAGTACTTC	CASSSSPIAWDRLSEQYF
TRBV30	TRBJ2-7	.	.	TGTGCCTGGAGTGGCGGGTTGGAGGGGGAGCAGTACTTC	CAWSGGLEGEQYF
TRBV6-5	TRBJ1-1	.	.	TGTGCCAGCGAACCGGGACAGAACACTGAAGCTTTCTTT	CASEPGQNTEAFF
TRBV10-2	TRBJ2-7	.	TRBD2	TGCGCCACCAAGGTAGGCGGGAGTTCCTACGAGCAGTACTTC	CATKVGGSSYEQYF
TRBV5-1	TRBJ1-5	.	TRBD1	TGCGCCAGCAGCTTGGACAGGGGTTCCAATCAGCCCCAGCATTTT	CASSLDRGSNQPQHF
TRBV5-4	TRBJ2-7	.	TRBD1	TGTGCCAGCAGCTACCGACAGGGTTTATCCGAGCAGTACTTC	CASSYRQGLSEQYF
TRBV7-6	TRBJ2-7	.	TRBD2	TGTGCCAGCAGCTTAGAATTTTCGGTTTCTCTAGCGGGAGGGTACGAGCAGTACTTC	CASSLEFSVSLAGGYEQYF
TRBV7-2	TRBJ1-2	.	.	TGTGCCAGCAGCTTTGGACAGTACACTAACTATGGCTACACCTTC	CASSFGQYTNYGYTF
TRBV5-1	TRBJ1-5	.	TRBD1	TGCGCCAGCAGCTTGGCCGGGACAGGGGACCAGCCCCAGCATTTT	CASSLAGTGDQPQHF
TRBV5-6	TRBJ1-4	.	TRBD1	TGTGCCAGCAGCCCAAGGGGGCGGACTGGGGTTGATGAAAAACTGTTTTTT	CASSPRGRTGVDEKLFF
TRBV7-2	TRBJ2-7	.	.	TGTGCCAGCAGCTCCCGGGCCGGGACAAAGTACGAGCAGTACTTC	CASSSRAGTKYEQYF
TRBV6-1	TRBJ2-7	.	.	TGTGCCAGCAGTGAAGCAGGCAGGGACGAGCAGTACTTC	CASSEAGRDEQYF
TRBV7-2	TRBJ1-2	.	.	TGTGCCAGCAGCTTAGTCCTACGTGACAGCTATGGCTACACCTTC	CASSLVLRDSYGYTF
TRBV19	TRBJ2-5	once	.	TGTGCCAGTAGCCCGGGAAGAAGAGAGACCCAGTACTTC	CASSPGRRETQYF
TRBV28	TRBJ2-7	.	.	TGTGCCAGCAGTTTATTAGGGGGGGACTACGAGCAGTACTTC	CASSLLGGDYEQYF
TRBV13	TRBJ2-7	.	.	TGTGCCAGCAGCTTAGGGGCAGGGTATGGCTACGAGCAGTACTTC	CASSLGAGYGYEQYF
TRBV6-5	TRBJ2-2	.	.	TGTGCCAGCAGTTACGTTCAGGGCACCGGGGAGCTGTTTTTT	CASSYVQGTGELFF
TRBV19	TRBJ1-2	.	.	TGTGCCAGTAGTATAGGACAGGTGAATGGCTACACCTTC	CASSIGQVNGYTF
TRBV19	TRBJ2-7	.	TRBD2	TGTGCCAGTAGTATCGGGTCTAGCGGGAGGGCCGGAGAGCAGTACTTC	CASSIGSSGRAGEQYF
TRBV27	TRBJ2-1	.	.	TGTGCCAGCAGTTTACCACAGGCTAATGAGCAGTTCTTC	CASSLPQANEQFF
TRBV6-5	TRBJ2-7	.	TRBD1	TGTGCCAGCAGGGACAGGGTTGGGAGTTTCTACGAGCAGTACTTC	CASRDRVGSFYEQYF
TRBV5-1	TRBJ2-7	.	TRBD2	TGCGCCAGCAGCTTGGTGGCTAGCGGGCTTTACGAGCAGTACTTC	CASSLVASGLYEQYF